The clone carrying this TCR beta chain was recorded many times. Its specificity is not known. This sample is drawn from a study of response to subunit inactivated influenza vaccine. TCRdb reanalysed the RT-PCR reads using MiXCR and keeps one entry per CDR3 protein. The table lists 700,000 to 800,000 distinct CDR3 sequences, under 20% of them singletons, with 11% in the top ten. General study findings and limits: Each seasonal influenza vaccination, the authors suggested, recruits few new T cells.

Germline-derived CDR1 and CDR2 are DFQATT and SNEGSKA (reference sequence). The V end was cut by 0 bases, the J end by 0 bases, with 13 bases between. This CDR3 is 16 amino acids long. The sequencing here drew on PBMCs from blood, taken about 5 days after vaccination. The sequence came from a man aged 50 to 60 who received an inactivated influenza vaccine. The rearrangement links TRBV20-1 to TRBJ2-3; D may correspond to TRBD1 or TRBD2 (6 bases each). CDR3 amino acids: CSARDDGGPSTDTQYF. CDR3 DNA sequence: TGCAGTGCTAGAGATGACGGGGGCCCTAGCACAGATACGCAGTATTTT.